The 32 T cell receptor beta chains presented below share a single source sample, sequenced in a study of blood T cells in healthy people across ages. With a J-beta primer mix and a sample-barcoded 5' primer, a second PCR ran about 7 to 11 cycles. TCRdb reprocessed the 5' RACE reads with MiXCR, giving one entry per CDR3 protein. Of 730,000 or so distinct CDR3 sequences in the sample, roughly 43% were seen once. Sequencing was performed on blood. The receptors come from a woman aged 55-69 years in good health.

In DNA, the CDR3 is TGCAGTGCTAGAGAAGGTGGAGCAGGGCCCATGCCCCAGCATTTT. Its protein is CSAREGGAGPMPQHF. This chain joins TRBV20-1 and TRBJ1-5; maybe TRBD1 (5 bases). This CDR3 is built from 15 residues. The V end lost 0 bases, the J end lost 9 bases, and 18 bases lay between the germline ends. CDR1 is DFQATT, CDR2 SNEGSKA, per germline (reference sequence).

The chain has TRBV27 and TRBJ2-3; 11 nucleotides align to TRBD2. In germline, CDR1 is MNHEY, CDR2 SMNVEV (reference sequence). Germline trimming cut 7 bases from V and 4 bases from J; bases unmatched to any gene: 4. The CDR3 has 14 amino acids. The CDR3 DNA is TGTGCCAGCATTGCTAGCGGGAGGCCAGATACGCAGTATTTT. Residues: CASIASGRPDTQYF.

The chain employs TRBV7-2 and TRBJ1-2; D is unresolved. The CDR3 extends over 13 amino acids. Per germline, CDR1 SGHTA and CDR2 FQGNSA. V was shortened by 2 bases and J by 5 bases, with 9 bases between the two germline ends. The CDR3 nucleotides read TGTGCCAGCAGCTTATCGGAGGCGTATGGCTACACCTTC. Protein: CASSLSEAYGYTF. The whole variable domain, filled in from reference TRBV7-2 and TRBJ1-2, reads GAGVSQSPSNKVTEKGKDVELRCDPISGHTALYWYRQSLGQGLEFLIYFQGNSAPDKSGLPSDRFSAERTGGSVSTLTIQRTQQEDSAVYLCASSLSEAYGYTFGSGTRLTVV.

The CDR3 coding sequence is TGCAGTGCTAGAGTCCCCCAGACCCCAACAGGGGAGACCCAGTTCTTC. Protein: CSARVPQTPTGETQFF. The chain combines TRBV20-1 with TRBJ2-1; TRBD1 matches at 7 bases. This CDR3 comprises 16 residues. Germline V gene sequence: CDR1 DFQATT, CDR2 SNEGSKA (reference sequence). J lost 13 bases, V lost 1 base, and 19 bases had no gene match.

A few counts support this clonotype. The gene calls are TRBV20-1 and TRBJ2-1, with TRBD2 matching 7 bases. The junction had 8 bases not matched to a gene; V was cut back by 6 bases and J by 0 bases. The CDR3 is 15 residues long. The V gene's germline CDR1 is DFQATT and CDR2 SNEGSKA (reference sequence). The CDR3 DNA reads TGCAGTGCCGGGGAGGGCCATCTCTCCTACAATGAGCAGTTCTTC. It specifies CSAGEGHLSYNEQFF.

The rearrangement uses TRBV12-3 or TRBV12-4 and TRBJ1-1; D not certain. CDR3 length: 13 amino acids. Trimming took off 0 bases at V and 8 bases at J, with 10 bases between the two ends. This CDR3 is CASSLAGEREAFF. CDR3 DNA: TGTGCCAGCAGTTTAGCAGGAGAAAGAGAAGCTTTCTTT.

V is TRBV18 and J is TRBJ1-4, with no clear D. The CDR3 loop spans 16 amino acids. Germline V gene sequence: CDR1 KGHSH, CDR2 LQKENI. V dropped 1 base and J dropped 12 bases, with 21 bases sitting between them. CDR3 in DNA: TGTGCCAGCTCACCACGGGGTCAGTCTGAATCGGCTGAACTGTTTTTT. Translated: CASSPRGQSESAELFF.

CDR3 sequence (DNA): TGTGCCAGCAGCATGTATGAGGTAACCTACGAGCAGTACTTC. Translation gives CASSMYEVTYEQYF. The rearrangement joins TRBV7-2 to TRBJ2-7; D unresolved. There are 14 residues in the CDR3. Trimming took 5 bases from V and 2 from J, leaving 13 bases between them. Germline CDR1 is SGHTA and CDR2 is FQGNSA.

This chain joins TRBV7-2 and TRBJ2-1, with 10 bases matching TRBD2. The germline V gene encodes CDR1 SGHTA and CDR2 FQGNSA. After removal of 5 bases from V and 0 bases from J, the junction contained 7 bases not matched to a gene. CDR3 length: 17 amino acids. The CDR3 sequence: CASSLRASGSSYNEQFF. The CDR3 DNA is TGTGCCAGCAGCCTCCGGGCTAGCGGGAGCTCCTACAATGAGCAGTTCTTC.

In its sample, this clonotype was seen a few times. The V gene is TRBV9, the J gene TRBJ2-1, with 9 bases fitting TRBD2. The CDR3 spans 17 residues. V trimming: 2 bases; J trimming: 0 bases; junction bases outside the gene matches: 6. Germline CDR1 and CDR2: SGDLS and YYNGEE. Here the CDR3 reads CASSVSSGASSYNEQFF. CDR3 coding DNA: TGTGCCAGCAGCGTGTCTAGCGGGGCGAGCTCCTACAATGAGCAGTTCTTC.

The chain recombines TRBV9 with TRBJ2-7; TRBD2 matches at 8 bases. The germline gives CDR1 SGDLS, CDR2 YYNGEE. This CDR3 comprises 16 residues. After removal of 3 bases from V and 7 bases from J, the junction contained 15 bases not matched to a gene. The CDR3 sequence: CASSAGLSGSWNEQYF. CDR3 nucleotide sequence: TGTGCCAGCAGCGCGGGACTCAGCGGGAGCTGGAATGAGCAGTACTTC.

There are many counts of this clonotype. The rearrangement uses TRBV29-1 and TRBJ1-2, with 11 positions matching TRBD1. V trimming: 3 bases; J trimming: 4 bases; junction bases outside the gene matches: 10. Germline V gene lookup returns CDR1 SQVTM and CDR2 ANQGSEA. This CDR3 comprises 16 residues. CDR3 DNA sequence: TGCAGCGTTGAGCAAGGACAGGGGGCCTTTAGCTATGGCTACACCTTC. Residues: CSVEQGQGAFSYGYTF.

The chain links TRBV9 to TRBJ2-3; D is unclear. This CDR3 is built from 15 residues. CDR1 SGDLS and CDR2 YYNGEE come from the germline V gene. V lost 1 base, J lost 2 bases, and 11 bases lay in between. The CDR3 reads CASSVRGVDTDTQYF. In DNA form, the CDR3 reads TGTGCCAGCAGCGTAAGAGGAGTGGACACAGATACGCAGTATTTT.

The chain employs TRBV5-1 and TRBJ2-3, with 12 bases identical to TRBD2. The CDR3 extends over 16 amino acids. Germline trimming cut 1 base from V and 3 bases from J; bases unmatched to any gene: 3. In germline, CDR1 is SGHRS, CDR2 YFSETQ. CDR3 amino acids: CASSLMLAGGTDTQYF. The CDR3 DNA reads as TGCGCCAGCAGCTTGATGCTAGCGGGGGGGACAGATACGCAGTATTTT.

At least ten counts were recorded for this clonotype. One end of the junction does not line up with germline, which may come from a read error. The chain is built from TRBV4-2 and TRBJ2-4, with D perhaps TRBD1 or TRBD2 (6 bases each). The CDR3 extends over 16 amino acids. The germline gives CDR1 LGHNA, CDR2 YNFKEQ. This chain's CDR3 is CASSKEGGLAKNIQYF. The DNA of the CDR3 is TGTGCCAGCAGCAAAGAAGGGGGACTAGCCAAAAACATTCAGTACTTC.

Regarding this clonotype: A much larger clone sits a single nucleotide away, making a read error possible. This chain joins TRBV6-2 or TRBV6-3 and TRBJ2-1; no clear D. V lost 5 bases, J lost 6 bases, and 11 bases lay in between. The CDR3 is 13 residues long. Germline CDR1 reads MNHEY; CDR2 reads SVGEGT. For the CDR3, the DNA is TGTGCCAGCAGTGGCGGACCACCCAATGAGCAGTTCTTC. Its protein is CASSGGPPNEQFF.

The chain has TRBV24-1 and TRBJ2-5, with 7 bases matching TRBD1. Losses at the gene ends were 2 bases for V and 5 bases for J; bases not matched to a gene: 4. Germline values: CDR1 KGHDR, CDR2 SFDVKD. The CDR3 sequence is 14 residues long. The DNA for the CDR3 is TGTGCCACCAGTGATTCCGGGACAGATGAGACCCAGTACTTC. This encodes CATSDSGTDETQYF.

The chain links TRBV20-1 to TRBJ1-2, with 7 bases matching TRBD1. Germline trimming cut 6 bases from V and 12 bases from J; bases unmatched to any gene: 7. The CDR3 runs 10 residues. Looked up from germline, CDR1 is DFQATT and CDR2 is SNEGSKA (reference sequence). The CDR3 sequence is CSAPDRENTF. The CDR3, as DNA: TGCAGTGCGCCTGACAGGGAGAACACCTTC.

This clonotype was counted at least ten times. The rearrangement uses TRBV2 and TRBJ2-6; D remains ambiguous. Between the trimmed V and J ends, which lost 2 bases and 0 bases, there was a span of 2 bases. CDR1 SNHLY and CDR2 FYNNEI come from the germline V gene. There are 14 residues in the CDR3. The CDR3 protein is CASSERSGANVLTF. The CDR3 DNA follows: TGTGCCAGCAGTGAACGCTCTGGGGCCAACGTCCTGACTTTC.

This clonotype was seen once. The CDR3 DNA sequence: TGCAGTGCGTCCGCCGGGACTAGCGGGAGTATCTACGAGCAGTACTTC. Translated: CSASAGTSGSIYEQYF. The chain employs TRBV20-1 and TRBJ2-7; 14 nucleotides line up with TRBD2. Trimming took 6 bases from V and 3 from J; bases not matched to a gene: 10. Germline CDR1 reads DFQATT; CDR2 reads SNEGSKA (reference sequence). The CDR3 totals 16 residues.

The chain couples TRBV5-1 to TRBJ2-6; D is undetermined. The CDR3 has 12 amino acids. V was shortened by 8 bases and J by 0 bases, with 3 bases between the two germline ends. Germline lookup yields CDR1 SGHRS and CDR2 YFSETQ. CDR3 bases: TGCGCCAGTTACTCTGGGGCCAACGTCCTGACTTTC. This encodes CASYSGANVLTF.

The chain combines TRBV29-1 with TRBJ1-1; the D gene is possibly TRBD1 (6 bases). The CDR3 loop spans 13 amino acids. V lost 7 bases and J 3 bases, leaving 15 bases between the germline ends. The germline gives CDR1 SQVTM, CDR2 ANQGSEA. DNA of the CDR3: TGCAGCGGTGATTCAGGGGACTACACTGAAGCTTTCTTT. Translating gives CSGDSGDYTEAFF.

This clonotype appeared a single time. The chain has TRBV3-1 and TRBJ1-2, with TRBD1 as a possible D gene (5 bases). Germline V gives CDR1 LGHDT, CDR2 YNNKEL (reference sequence). This CDR3 has 13 amino acids. The V end lost 4 bases, the J end lost 8 bases, and 14 bases lay between the germline ends. CDR3 nucleotide sequence: TGTGCCAGCAGCCTAAGAGAAGAGGGGGGCTACACCTTC. This codes for CASSLREEGGYTF.

The chain links TRBV12-3 or TRBV12-4 to TRBJ2-3; 8 bases are a match to TRBD2. V shed 1 base, J shed 4 bases, and the junction held 10 bases outside the gene matches. The CDR3 length is 17 residues. The CDR3 spells CASSLGPPGRGADTQYF. The DNA of the CDR3 is TGTGCCAGCAGTTTAGGTCCCCCCGGGAGGGGGGCAGATACGCAGTATTTT.

The rearrangement joins TRBV20-1 to TRBJ2-7, with TRBD1 identical over 7 bases. This CDR3 has 14 amino acids. With 5 bases clipped from V and 0 bases from J, the junction kept 7 bases outside the gene matches. Germline V CDR1 and CDR2: DFQATT, SNEGSKA (reference sequence). The CDR3 region has the DNA TGCAGTGCTGCTCGGGACAGAAGCTCCTACGAGCAGTACTTC. This encodes CSAARDRSSYEQYF.

The genes are TRBV12-3 or TRBV12-4 and TRBJ1-5, with D unresolved. V was cut by 5 bases and J by 4 bases, with 12 bases left in between. The CDR3 runs 14 residues. The CDR3 coding sequence is TGTGCCAGCAGTACCAACAGTTATAATCAGCCCCAGCATTTT. Translating gives CASSTNSYNQPQHF.

The V and J genes are TRBV9 and TRBJ2-5, with D unresolved. Germline CDR1 reads SGDLS; CDR2 reads YYNGEE. CDR3 size: 14 residues. V lost 1 base and J lost 0, with 7 bases in between. CDR3 sequence reads: CASSVLSDQETQYF. CDR3 nucleotides: TGTGCCAGCAGCGTATTGTCAGACCAAGAGACCCAGTACTTC.

The rearrangement uses TRBV4-2 and TRBJ1-2; TRBD1 might be the D (5 bases). CDR3 length: 14 residues. Germline CDR1 and CDR2: LGHNA and YNFKEQ. The V end lost 0 bases, the J end lost 4 bases, and 9 bases lay between the germline ends. As DNA, the CDR3 is TGTGCCAGCAGCCAAGATTGGGGCGGCTATGGCTACACCTTC. It yields the protein CASSQDWGGYGYTF.

This chain connects TRBV20-1 to TRBJ2-1; TRBD1 or TRBD2 may be the D gene (5 bases each). The CDR3 length is 13 residues. Trimming shortened V by 8 bases and J by 5 bases, and 16 bases separated the two germline ends. Germline lookup yields CDR1 DFQATT and CDR2 SNEGSKA (reference sequence). DNA of the CDR3: TGCAGTTCCCTACGACAGACTAACAATGAGCAGTTCTTC. This gives the protein CSSLRQTNNEQFF.

The chain employs TRBV7-2 and TRBJ2-5; D is unresolved. The J call may be in error: the DNA end matches TRBJ2-7 better. The CDR3 is made up of 14 amino acids. The germline gives CDR1 SGHTA, CDR2 FQGNSA. CDR3 nucleotides: TGTGCCAGCAGCCCCGCAGCTCGTATCTACGAGCAGTACTTC. Residues: CASSPAARIYEQYF.

The J gene is TRBJ2-7, the V gene TRBV12-3 or TRBV12-4, with TRBD2 identical over 8 bases. Germline trimming cut 2 bases from V and 4 bases from J; bases unmatched to any gene: 16. CDR3 size: 18 residues. CDR3 region: CASSLRRRPGTSSYEQYF. The CDR3 DNA follows: TGTGCCAGCAGTTTACGAAGACGGCCCGGGACTAGTTCTTACGAGCAGTACTTC.

This chain connects TRBV18 to TRBJ2-7; D is uncertain. Germline CDR1 KGHSH, CDR2 LQKENI. This CDR3 has 14 residues. V lost 1 base to trimming and J lost 2 bases, with 9 bases between them. The CDR3 DNA reads as TGTGCCAGCTCACCACGGACGGAAACCTACGAGCAGTACTTC. Its protein product is CASSPRTETYEQYF.